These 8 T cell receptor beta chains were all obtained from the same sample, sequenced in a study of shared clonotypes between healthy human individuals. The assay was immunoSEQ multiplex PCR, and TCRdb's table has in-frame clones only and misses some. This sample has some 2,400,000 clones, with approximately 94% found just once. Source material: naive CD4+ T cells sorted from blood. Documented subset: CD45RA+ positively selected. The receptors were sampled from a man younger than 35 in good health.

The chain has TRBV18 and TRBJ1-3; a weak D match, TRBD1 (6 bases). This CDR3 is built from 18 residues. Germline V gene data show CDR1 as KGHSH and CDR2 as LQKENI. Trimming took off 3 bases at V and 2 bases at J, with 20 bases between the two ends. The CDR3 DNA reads TGTGCCAGCTCACCCACAGGGAATTTGTTTACTCCTGGAAACACCATATATTTT. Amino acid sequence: CASSPTGNLFTPGNTIYF.

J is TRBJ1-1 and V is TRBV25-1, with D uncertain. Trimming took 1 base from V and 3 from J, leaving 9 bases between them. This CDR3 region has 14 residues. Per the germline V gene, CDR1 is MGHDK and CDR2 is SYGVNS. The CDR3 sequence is CASSESRLHTEAFF. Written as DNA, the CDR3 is TGTGCCAGCAGTGAATCGAGACTTCACACTGAAGCTTTCTTT.

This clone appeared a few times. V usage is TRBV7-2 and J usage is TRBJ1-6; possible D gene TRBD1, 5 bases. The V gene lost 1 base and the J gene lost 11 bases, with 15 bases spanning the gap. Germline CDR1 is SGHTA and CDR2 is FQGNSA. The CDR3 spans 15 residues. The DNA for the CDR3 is TGTGCCAGCAGCTTAGGAGCATTGGGGGTAACACCCCTCCACTTT. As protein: CASSLGALGVTPLHF.

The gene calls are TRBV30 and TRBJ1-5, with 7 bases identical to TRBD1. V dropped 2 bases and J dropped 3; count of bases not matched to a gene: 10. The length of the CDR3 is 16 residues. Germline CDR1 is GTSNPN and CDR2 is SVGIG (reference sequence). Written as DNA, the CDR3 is TGTGCCTGGAGTACATGGAAGACAGGGCACAATCAGCCCCAGCATTTT. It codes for CAWSTWKTGHNQPQHF.

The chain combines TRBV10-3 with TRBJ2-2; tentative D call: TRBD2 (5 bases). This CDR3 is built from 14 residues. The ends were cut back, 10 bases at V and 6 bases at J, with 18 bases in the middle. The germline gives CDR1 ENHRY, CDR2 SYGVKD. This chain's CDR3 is CATSPAGGAGELFF. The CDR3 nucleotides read TGTGCCACCTCGCCGGCGGGCGGCGCCGGGGAGCTGTTTTTT.

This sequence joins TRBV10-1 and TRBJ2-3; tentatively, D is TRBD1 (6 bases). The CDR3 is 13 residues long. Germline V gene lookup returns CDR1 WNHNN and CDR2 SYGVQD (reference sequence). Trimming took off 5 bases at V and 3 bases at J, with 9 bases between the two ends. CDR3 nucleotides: TGCGCCAGCAGTCGGGACAATACAGATACGCAGTATTTT. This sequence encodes CASSRDNTDTQYF.

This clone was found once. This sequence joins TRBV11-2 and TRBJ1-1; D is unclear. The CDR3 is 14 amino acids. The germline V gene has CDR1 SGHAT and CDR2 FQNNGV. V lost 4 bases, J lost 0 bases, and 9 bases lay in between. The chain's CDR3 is CASSSLRMNTEAFF. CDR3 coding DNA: TGTGCCAGCAGCTCTTTGAGGATGAACACTGAAGCTTTCTTT.

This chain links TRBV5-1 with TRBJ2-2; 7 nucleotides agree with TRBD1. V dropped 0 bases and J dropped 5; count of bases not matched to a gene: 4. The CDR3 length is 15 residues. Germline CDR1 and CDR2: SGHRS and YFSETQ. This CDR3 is CASSLAEGATGELFF. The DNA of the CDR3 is TGCGCCAGCAGCTTGGCCGAGGGGGCAACCGGGGAGCTGTTTTTT. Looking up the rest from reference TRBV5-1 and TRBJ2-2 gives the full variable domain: KAGVTQTPRYLIKTRGQQVTLSCSPISGHRSVSWYQQTPGQGLQFLFEYFSETQRNKGNFPGRFSGRQFSNSRSEMNVSTLELGDSALYLCASSLAEGATGELFFGEGSRLTVL.